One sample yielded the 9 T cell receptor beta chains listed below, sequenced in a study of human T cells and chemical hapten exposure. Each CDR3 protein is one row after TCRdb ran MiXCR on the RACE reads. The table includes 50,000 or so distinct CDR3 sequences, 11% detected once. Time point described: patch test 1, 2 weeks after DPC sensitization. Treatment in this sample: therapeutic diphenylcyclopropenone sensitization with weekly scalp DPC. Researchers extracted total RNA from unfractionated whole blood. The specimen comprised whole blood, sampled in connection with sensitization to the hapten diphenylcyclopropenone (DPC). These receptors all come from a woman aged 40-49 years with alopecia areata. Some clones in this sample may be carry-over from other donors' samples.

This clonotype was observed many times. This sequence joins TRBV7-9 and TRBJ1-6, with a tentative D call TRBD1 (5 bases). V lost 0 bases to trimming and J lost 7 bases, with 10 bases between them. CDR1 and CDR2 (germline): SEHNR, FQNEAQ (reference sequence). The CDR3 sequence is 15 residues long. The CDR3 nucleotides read TGTGCCAGCAGCTTAGCTGCAGGGAGGAATTCACCCCTCCACTTT. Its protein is CASSLAAGRNSPLHF.

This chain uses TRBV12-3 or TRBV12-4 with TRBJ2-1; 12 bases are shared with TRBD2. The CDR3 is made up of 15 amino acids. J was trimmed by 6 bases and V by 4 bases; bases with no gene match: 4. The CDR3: CASSSPSGGANEQFF. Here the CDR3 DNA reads TGTGCCAGCAGTTCCCCTAGCGGGGGGGCCAATGAGCAGTTCTTC.

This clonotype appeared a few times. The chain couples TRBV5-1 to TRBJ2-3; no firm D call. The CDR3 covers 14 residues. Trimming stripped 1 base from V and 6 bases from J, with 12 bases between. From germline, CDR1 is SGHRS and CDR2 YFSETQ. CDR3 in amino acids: CASSLSDGTDTQYF. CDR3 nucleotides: TGCGCCAGCAGCTTGAGTGATGGTACGGATACGCAGTATTTT.

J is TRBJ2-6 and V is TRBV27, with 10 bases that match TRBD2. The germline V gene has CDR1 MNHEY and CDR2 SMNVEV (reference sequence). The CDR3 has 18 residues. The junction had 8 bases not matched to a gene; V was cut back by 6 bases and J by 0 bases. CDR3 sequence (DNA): TGTGCCAGCAGCACGGGACTAGCGTGGGGCTCTGGGGCCAACGTCCTGACTTTC. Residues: CASSTGLAWGSGANVLTF.

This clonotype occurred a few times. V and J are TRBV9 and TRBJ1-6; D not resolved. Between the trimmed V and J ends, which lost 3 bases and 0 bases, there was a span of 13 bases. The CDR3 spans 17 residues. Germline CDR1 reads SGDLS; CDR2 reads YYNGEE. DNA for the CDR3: TGTGCCAGCAGCGCCGAAGAAACGAGCTCCTATAATTCACCCCTCCACTTT. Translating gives CASSAEETSSYNSPLHF.

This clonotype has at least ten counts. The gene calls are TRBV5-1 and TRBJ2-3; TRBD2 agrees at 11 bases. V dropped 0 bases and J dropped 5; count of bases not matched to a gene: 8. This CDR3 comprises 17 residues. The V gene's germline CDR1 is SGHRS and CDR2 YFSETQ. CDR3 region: CASSLARLAGGEDTQYF. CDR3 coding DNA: TGCGCCAGCAGCTTGGCGAGATTAGCGGGAGGGGAAGATACGCAGTATTTT.

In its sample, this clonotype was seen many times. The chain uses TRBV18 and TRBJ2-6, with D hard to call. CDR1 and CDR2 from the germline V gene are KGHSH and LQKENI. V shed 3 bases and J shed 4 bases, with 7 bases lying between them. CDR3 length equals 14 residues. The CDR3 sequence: CASSPGSGANVLTF. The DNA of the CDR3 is TGTGCCAGCTCACCCGGATCCGGGGCCAACGTCCTGACTTTC.

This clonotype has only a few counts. CDR3 sequence: CASSEVWGTSNQPQHF. For the CDR3, the DNA is TGTGCCAGCAGTGAGGTCTGGGGTACTAGCAATCAGCCCCAGCATTTT. This rearrangement joins TRBV2 to TRBJ1-5; D gene ambiguous. Deletions cut 3 bases from V and 0 bases from J, with 12 bases between. The CDR3 sequence is 16 residues long. Germline assignment: CDR1 SNHLY and CDR2 FYNNEI.

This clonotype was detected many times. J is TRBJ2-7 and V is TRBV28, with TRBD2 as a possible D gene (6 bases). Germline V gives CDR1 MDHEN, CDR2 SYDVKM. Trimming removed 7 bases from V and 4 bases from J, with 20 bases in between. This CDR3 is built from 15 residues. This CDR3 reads CASTRAGRQSYEQYF. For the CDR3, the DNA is TGTGCCAGCACCAGAGCGGGTAGGCAGAGTTACGAGCAGTACTTC. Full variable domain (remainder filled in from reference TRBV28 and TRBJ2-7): DVKVTQSSRYLVKRTGEKVFLECVQDMDHENMFWYRQDPGLGLRLIYFSYDVKMKEKGDIPEGYSVSREKKERFSLILESASTNQTSMYLCASTRAGRQSYEQYFGPGTRLTVT.